This TCR beta chain was identified during a study of blood T cell repertoires in COVID-19. Study in general: Samples representing acute and convalescent COVID-19 were sourced from the United States, Italy and Spain. Sources were T cells, B-cell-depleted T cells, or PBMCs; the material itself was cDNA or gDNA.

Original handling: Estimation of nucleated cell counts was performed using reference gene primer amplification. The protocol was immunoSEQ multiplex PCR, while the TCRdb copy is restricted to in-frame clones and leaves out a portion. The D gene and trimming were derived from the DNA, and the V and J assignments and clone size from that table. The data hold roughly 200,000 clones, with approximately 81% observed a single time. The CDR3 has 15 amino acids. Trimming left V 1 base short and J 1 base short, with 10 bases between. The V gene's germline CDR1 is SEHNR and CDR2 FQNEAQ (reference sequence). Sequencing input: peripheral blood. The receptor's source is a woman of 80 years or more with acute or convalescent COVID-19. This rearrangement joins TRBV7-9 to TRBJ1-2; possible D gene TRBD1, 5 bases. The CDR3 here is CASSLGQGFNYGYTF. CDR3 DNA: TGTGCCAGCAGCTTAGGCCAGGGTTTTAACTATGGCTACACCTTC.